Detailed here is one TCR beta chain. Its antigen is not identified. The data were obtained in a study of cytomegalovirus exposure and HLA in healthy donors. On the study more broadly: T cells numbering about 180 million yielded fewer than 140 million unique TCR beta sequences in an earlier analysis. Study results and limitations: The study labeled 150 to 200 TCR beta chains cytomegalovirus-associated. Within an earlier analysis, most TCR beta V segments proved productive either about 90% or about 30% of the time.

With 60 Vbeta and 13 Jbeta primers, the PCR was carried out. Method: immunoSEQ multiplex PCR; TCRdb's copy keeps in-frame clones and lacks some. The sample gives fewer than 200,000 clones, roughly 80% of which show up once; about 0.82% is in the top ten. CDR1 and CDR2 (germline): PRHDT, FYEKMQ (reference sequence). Deletions cut 3 bases from V and 7 bases from J, with 22 bases between. This CDR3 spans 17 amino acids. Material for sequencing was PBMCs. This rearrangement joins TRBV13 to TRBJ2-1; TRBD1 might be the D (6 bases). The sequence derives from a woman aged 18-29 years in good health and CMV-seronegative. The CDR3 DNA reads TGTGCCAGCAGCTTCGAGGAGAACAGGGCAACCAAAAATGAGCAGTTCTTC. Translated, it gives CASSFEENRATKNEQFF.